This TCR beta chain derives from a study of regulatory T cells in long-lasting Graves disease. The authors built TCR beta libraries using iRepertoire HTBI primers and Arm-PCR of CDR3 regions. TCRdb reprocessed the multiplex PCR reads via MiXCR and lists one record per CDR3 protein. Found here are hundreds of thousands of distinct CDR3 sequences, approximately 15% of them singletons; the top ten hold about 18%. In its sample, this clonotype was seen many times. Stated time point: newly diagnosed GD, antithyroid drugs for less than 3 months. Extracted RNA from PBMCs served as the source of the TCR library. This sample was shared with a second study, whose subject was T cells in Graves' hyperthyroidism and ophthalmopathy. That report notes: Absence of ophthalmopathy progression within 18 months defined stable Graves' hyperthyroidism. Recently diagnosed hyperthyroidism of less than 2 months' duration affected patients aged 18 to 65.

The sequences come from peripheral blood mononuclear cells (PBMCs), collected at new diagnosis, from a patient treated with antithyroid drugs. The source is a woman in her twenties or thirties with Graves disease.

The CDR3 spells CASSPLRQDQPQHF. As DNA, the CDR3 is TGTGCCAGCAGTCCCCTACGACAGGATCAGCCCCAGCATTTT. The chain joins TRBV2 to TRBJ1-5; a weak D match, TRBD1 (6 bases). Trimming cost V 5 bases and J 5 bases, with 13 bases left between them. The length of the CDR3 is 14 residues. Germline lookup yields CDR1 SNHLY and CDR2 FYNNEI.